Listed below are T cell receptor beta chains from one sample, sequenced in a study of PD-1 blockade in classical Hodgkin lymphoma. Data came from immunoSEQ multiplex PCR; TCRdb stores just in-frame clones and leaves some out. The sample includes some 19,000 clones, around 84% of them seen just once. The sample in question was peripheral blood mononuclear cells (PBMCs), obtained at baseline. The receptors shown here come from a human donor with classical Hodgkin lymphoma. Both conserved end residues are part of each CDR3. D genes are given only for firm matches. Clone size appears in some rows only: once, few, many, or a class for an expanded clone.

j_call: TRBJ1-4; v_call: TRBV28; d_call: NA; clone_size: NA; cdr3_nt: TGTGCCAGCAGTTTAAGAACAGATGCAACTAATGAAAAACTGTTTTTT; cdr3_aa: CASSLRTDATNEKLFF
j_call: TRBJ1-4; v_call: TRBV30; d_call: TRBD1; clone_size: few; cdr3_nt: TGTGCCTGGAGTAAAATAGACAGGGTTATTGAAAAACTGTTTTTT; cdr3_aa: CAWSKIDRVIEKLFF
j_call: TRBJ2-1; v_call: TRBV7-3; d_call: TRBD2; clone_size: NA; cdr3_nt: TGTGCCAGCAGCTCGGCCGGGGGGTCCGTAAACAATGAGCAGTTCTTC; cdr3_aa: CASSSAGGSVNNEQFF
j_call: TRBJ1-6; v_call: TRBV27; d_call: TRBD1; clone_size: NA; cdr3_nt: TGTGCCAGCAGTTTTTCTGGGCGCCCGGGACAGGGTAGGGCCCTCCACTTT; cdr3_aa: CASSFSGRPGQGRALHF
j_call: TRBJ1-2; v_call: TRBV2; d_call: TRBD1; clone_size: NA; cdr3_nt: TGTGCCAGCAGGACAGGGCCTTCCTATGGCTACACCTTC; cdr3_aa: CASRTGPSYGYTF
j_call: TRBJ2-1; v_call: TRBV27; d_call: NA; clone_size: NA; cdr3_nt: TGTGCCAGCAGTTTAGGTTTTCGGGATGAGCAGTTCTTC; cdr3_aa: CASSLGFRDEQFF
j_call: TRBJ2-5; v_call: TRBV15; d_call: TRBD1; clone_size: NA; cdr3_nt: TGTGCCAGCGGACAGGGCCCTCAAGAGACCCAGTACTTC; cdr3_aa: CASGQGPQETQYF
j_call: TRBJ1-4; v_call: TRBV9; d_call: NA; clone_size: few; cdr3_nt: TGTGCCAGCAGCCCCCTAGGAGGGGGGAGTAACGAAAAACTGTTTTTT; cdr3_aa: CASSPLGGGSNEKLFF
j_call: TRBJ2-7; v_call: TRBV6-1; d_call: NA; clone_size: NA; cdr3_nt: TGTGCCAGCAGCGTCCCGGGACAAAGGGAGCAGTACTTC; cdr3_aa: CASSVPGQREQYF
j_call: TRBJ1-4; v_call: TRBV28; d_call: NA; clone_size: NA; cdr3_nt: TGTGCCAGCAGGCCCGACACCTTCCGAGGTGAAAAACTGTTTTTT; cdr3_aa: CASRPDTFRGEKLFF
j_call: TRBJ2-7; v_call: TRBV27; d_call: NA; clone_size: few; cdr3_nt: TGTGCCAGCAGTTTCAGACAGAGCTCCTACGAGCAGTACTTC; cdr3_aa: CASSFRQSSYEQYF